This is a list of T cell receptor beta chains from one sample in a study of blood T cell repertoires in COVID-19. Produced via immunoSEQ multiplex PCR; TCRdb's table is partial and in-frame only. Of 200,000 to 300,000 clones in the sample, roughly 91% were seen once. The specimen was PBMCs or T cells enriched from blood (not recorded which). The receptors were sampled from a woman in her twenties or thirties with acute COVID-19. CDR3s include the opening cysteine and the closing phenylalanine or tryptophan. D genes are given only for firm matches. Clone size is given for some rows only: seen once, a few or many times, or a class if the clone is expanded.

CASSVMSGISNEQYF TGTGCCAGCAGTGTAATGAGTGGTATATCCAACGAGCAGTACTTC 15 TRBV2 . TRBJ2-7 .
CASSLRDRVYNEQFF TGCGCCAGCAGCTTACGGGACAGGGTCTACAATGAGCAGTTCTTC 15 TRBV5-1 . TRBJ2-1 TRBD1
CASSLIEGDGYTF TGCGCCAGCAGCTTAATCGAGGGGGATGGCTACACCTTC 13 TRBV5-1 once TRBJ1-2 .
CASSQEDRSGSPLHF TGCGCCAGCAGCCAAGAGGACAGGTCTGGTTCACCCCTCCACTTT 15 TRBV4-3 . TRBJ1-6 TRBD1
CASSTTHTGNFGSPLHF TGTGCCAGCAGCACCACCCATACAGGGAATTTCGGTTCACCCCTCCACTTT 17 TRBV7-2 . TRBJ1-6 .
CASSELWGGNQPQHF TGTGCCAGCAGTGAGTTATGGGGGGGGAATCAGCCCCAGCATTTT 15 TRBV2 . TRBJ1-5 .
CASSEVGGTASIGELFF TGTGCCAGCAGTGAAGTCGGGGGAACGGCTAGTATCGGGGAGCTGTTTTTT 17 TRBV2 . TRBJ2-2 .
CATSGQGGGYTF TGTGCCACCAGTGGACAAGGGGGCGGCTACACCTTC 12 TRBV24-1 . TRBJ1-2 TRBD1
CASSMKRDSSYEQYF TGTGCCAGTAGTATGAAGAGGGACAGCTCCTACGAGCAGTACTTC 15 TRBV19 . TRBJ2-7 TRBD1
CASSYLLGSSYNEQFF TGTGCCAGCAGTTATCTGCTCGGGAGCTCCTACAATGAGCAGTTCTTC 16 TRBV28 . TRBJ2-1 .